This T cell receptor beta chain comes out of a study of cytomegalovirus exposure and HLA in healthy donors. General observations from the study: Most likely, a cluster of highly shared sequence variants arose as a sequencing artifact. In a later analysis, at a false discovery rate of 0.05, under 20,000 TCR beta sequences matched HLA alleles.

Amplification used 60 Vbeta primers and 13 Jbeta primers. Assay: immunoSEQ multiplex PCR; the TCRdb copy retains only in-frame clones and omits some. Of roughly 110,000 clones listed, around 74% are singletons. Concerning this clone: Its antigen remains unidentified.

The clonotype was recovered from a woman aged 40 to 50 in good health and CMV-seropositive. Sequenced sample: PBMCs.

The DNA of the CDR3 is TGTGCCTGGAAGACAGCTACAGATACGCAGTATTTT. Its translation is CAWKTATDTQYF. The rearrangement uses TRBV30 and TRBJ2-3, with D possibly TRBD1 on 5 matching bases. Trimming stripped 4 bases from V and 3 bases from J, with 8 bases between. The CDR3 is made up of 12 amino acids. The V gene's germline CDR1 is GTSNPN and CDR2 SVGIG (reference sequence).